Included here is one T cell receptor (beta chain) sequence, with context. Its antigen is currently not known. Base qualities are not recorded, but no much larger clone differs from it by a single base. Trimming at the junction amounts to 5 bases on V and 3 bases on J, and the germline ends lie 16 bases apart. The germline V gene sets CDR1 to LGHNA and CDR2 to YNFKEQ. The CDR3 holds 15 amino acids from the cysteine to the phenylalanine. CDR3 DNA is the only sequence kept; it has 45 bases, read in frame from the first base. The trial excluded patients who had a history of autoimmune disease or who were on systemic immunosuppression. Peripheral blood for TCR sequencing was drawn from every dose cohort at baseline, at cycle 4 day 1 and at cycle 7 day 1. The samples were taken from a phase I, first-in-human, multicenter, open-label dose-escalation trial of ivuxolimab. The trial enrolled adults with locally advanced or metastatic head and neck squamous cell, hepatocellular, melanoma or renal cell carcinoma. Before TCR sequencing, CD4+ T cells and CD8+ T cells were sorted from peripheral blood as separate populations.

For sequencing of the TCRbeta CDR3 region, genomic DNA was extracted from the sorted cells. TCRbeta CDR3 regions were sequenced using the immunoSEQ Assay. TCRdb carries this immuneACCESS record with in-frame sequences only. Its versions omit some clonotypes, under half of them owing to an unresolved V gene in the studies checked, with the rest unexplained. The sample profile shows roughly 81,000 clones; 80% to 90% of them were found once. Jointly, the top ten make up less than 6.5% of the sample. This sample stems from a study of OX40 agonist ivuxolimab in advanced cancers. About the full investigation: Ivuxolimab, which targeted the costimulatory receptor OX40 (CD134), was an agonistic, fully human IgG2 monoclonal antibody. Prior anti-PD-1, anti-PD-L1 or anti-CTLA-4 therapy was permitted, and checkpoint inhibitors had been received by roughly 42% of dose-escalation patients. A male proportion of around 81% and a mean age of 60 years, ranging from 23 to 79, were recorded for the dose-escalation cohort. Intravenous ivuxolimab was administered to patients every 2 weeks at six dose levels: 0.01, 0.1, 0.3, 1.5, 3 and 10 mg/kg. Of the approximately 50 patients in dose escalation, some 20 had hepatocellular carcinoma, some 15 had melanoma, 9 had renal cell carcinoma and 9 had head and neck cancer. Peripheral TCRbeta sequencing aimed to test whether ivuxolimab altered TCR sequence diversity and caused clonal T-cell expansion. The monotherapy dose-escalation portion (N ≈ 57 patients) of the phase I ivuxolimab trial is reported in the paper. Partial responses occurred in three dose-escalation patients: two with cutaneous melanoma and one with hepatocellular carcinoma. Broad study findings and their caveats: At doses of 0.1 to 3.0 mg/kg, clonal expansion of both CD4+ and CD8+ T cells in blood was seen between baseline and week 6. After ivuxolimab, CD8+ T cells had more expanded clones than CD4+ T cells on average. Low levels of normalized T-cell clonal expansion were also shown by some nonresponding patients. In the 0.1-3.0 mg/kg groups, partial responders were among the patients with the lowest normalized peripheral clonal expansion, particularly in CD8+ T cells. The antigen specificity of the peripheral T cells that underwent clonal expansion was not determined.

The chain couples TRBV4-2 to TRBJ1-2; TRBD1 might be the D gene, on 6 matching bases. Here the sequenced sample was CD4+ or CD8+ T cells sorted from blood, taken in a trial of the OX40 agonist ivuxolimab. The TCR comes from an adult with an advanced solid tumor such as melanoma, head and neck, liver or kidney cancer. The nucleotide sequence reads TGTGCCAGCAGCACCGAGGGGACAAACCACTATGGCTACACCTTC. This yields the protein CASSTEGTNHYGYTF.